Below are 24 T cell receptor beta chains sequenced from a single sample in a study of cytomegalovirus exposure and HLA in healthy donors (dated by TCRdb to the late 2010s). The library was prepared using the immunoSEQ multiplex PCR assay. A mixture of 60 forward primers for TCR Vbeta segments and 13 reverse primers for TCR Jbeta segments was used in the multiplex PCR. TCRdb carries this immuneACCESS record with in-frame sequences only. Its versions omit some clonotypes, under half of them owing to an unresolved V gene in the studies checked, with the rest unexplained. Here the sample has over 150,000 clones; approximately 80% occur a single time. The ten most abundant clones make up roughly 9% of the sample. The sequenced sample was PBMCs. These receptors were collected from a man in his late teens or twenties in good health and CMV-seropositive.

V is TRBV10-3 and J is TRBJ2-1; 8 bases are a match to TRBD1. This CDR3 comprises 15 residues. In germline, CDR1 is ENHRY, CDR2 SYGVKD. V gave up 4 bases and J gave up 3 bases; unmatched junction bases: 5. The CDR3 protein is CAISASQGGYNEQFF. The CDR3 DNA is TGTGCCATCAGTGCGTCACAGGGGGGCTACAATGAGCAGTTCTTC.

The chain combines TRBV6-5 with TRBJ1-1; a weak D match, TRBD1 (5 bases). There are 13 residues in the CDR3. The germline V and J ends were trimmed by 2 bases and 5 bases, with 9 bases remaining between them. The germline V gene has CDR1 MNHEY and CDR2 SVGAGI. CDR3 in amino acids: CASSYGQGTEAFF. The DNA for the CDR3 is TGTGCCAGCAGTTACGGCCAGGGTACTGAAGCTTTCTTT.

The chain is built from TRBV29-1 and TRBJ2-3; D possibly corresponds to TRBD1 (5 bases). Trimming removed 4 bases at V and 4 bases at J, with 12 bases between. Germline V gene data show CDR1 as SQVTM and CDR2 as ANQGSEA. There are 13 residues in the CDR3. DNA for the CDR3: TGCAGCGTTGTAGGGCAGGGCCCAGATACGCAGTATTTT. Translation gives CSVVGQGPDTQYF.

The CDR3 loop is CASSSLVQGTNEAFF. The CDR3 nucleotides are TGTGCCAGCAGCTCTCTGGTCCAGGGGACGAATGAAGCTTTCTTT. This rearrangement joins TRBV7-9 to TRBJ1-1; TRBD1 might be the D (6 bases). The CDR3 sequence is 15 residues long. The V end lost 4 bases, the J end lost 7 bases, and 19 bases lay between the germline ends. Looked up from germline, CDR1 is SEHNR and CDR2 is FQNEAQ (reference sequence).

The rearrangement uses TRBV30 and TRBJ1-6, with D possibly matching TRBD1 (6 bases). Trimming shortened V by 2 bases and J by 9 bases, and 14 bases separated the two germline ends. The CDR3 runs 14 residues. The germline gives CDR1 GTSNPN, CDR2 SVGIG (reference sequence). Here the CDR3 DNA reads TGTGCCTGGAGTAAACAGGGTGTTGGTTCACCCCTCCACTTT. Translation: CAWSKQGVGSPLHF.

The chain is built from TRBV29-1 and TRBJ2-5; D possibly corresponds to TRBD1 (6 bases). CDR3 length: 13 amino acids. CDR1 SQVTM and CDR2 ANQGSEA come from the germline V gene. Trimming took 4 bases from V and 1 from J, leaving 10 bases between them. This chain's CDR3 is CSVAPDSQETQYF. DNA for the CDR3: TGCAGCGTTGCTCCGGACAGCCAAGAGACCCAGTACTTC.

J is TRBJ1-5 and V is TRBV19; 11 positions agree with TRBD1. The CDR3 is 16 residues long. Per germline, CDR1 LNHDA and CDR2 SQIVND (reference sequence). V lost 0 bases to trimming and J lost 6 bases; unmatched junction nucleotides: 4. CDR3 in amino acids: CASSIDRGTGGQPQHF. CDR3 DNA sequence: TGTGCCAGTAGTATAGATAGGGGGACAGGGGGTCAGCCCCAGCATTTT.

In DNA, the CDR3 is TGTGCCTGGAGTCCTGACAGGGGGAACTATGGCTACACCTTC. It specifies CAWSPDRGNYGYTF. The chain is built from TRBV30 and TRBJ1-2; 9 nucleotides align to TRBD1. The germline V gene has CDR1 GTSNPN and CDR2 SVGIG (reference sequence). J gave up 2 bases and V 2 bases, and 3 bases lay outside the gene matches. The CDR3 has 14 amino acids.

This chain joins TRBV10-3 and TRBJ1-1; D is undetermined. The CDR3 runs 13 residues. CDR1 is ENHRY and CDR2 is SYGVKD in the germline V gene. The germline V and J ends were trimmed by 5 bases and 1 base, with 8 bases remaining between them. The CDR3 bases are TGTGCCATCAGTTCGGGAAGGAACACTGAAGCTTTCTTT. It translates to CAISSGRNTEAFF.

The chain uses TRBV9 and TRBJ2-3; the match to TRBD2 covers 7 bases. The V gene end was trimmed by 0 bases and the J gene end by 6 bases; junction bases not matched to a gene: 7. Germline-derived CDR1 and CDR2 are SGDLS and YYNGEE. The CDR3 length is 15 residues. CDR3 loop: CASSVGIGEGDTQYF. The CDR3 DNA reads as TGTGCCAGCAGCGTAGGGATCGGGGAGGGGGATACGCAGTATTTT.

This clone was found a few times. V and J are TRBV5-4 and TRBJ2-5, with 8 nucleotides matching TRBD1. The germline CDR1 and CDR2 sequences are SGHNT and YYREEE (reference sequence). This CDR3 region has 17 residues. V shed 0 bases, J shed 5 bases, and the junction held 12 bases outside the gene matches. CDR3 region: CASSLDLRGLGGETQYF. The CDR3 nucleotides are TGTGCCAGCAGCTTGGATCTCAGGGGGCTCGGCGGGGAGACCCAGTACTTC.

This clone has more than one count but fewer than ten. The CDR3 loop reads CASSLWGTGFMNTEAFF. The DNA of the CDR3 is TGTGCCAGCAGTTTATGGGGGACAGGGTTCATGAACACTGAAGCTTTCTTT. This sequence joins TRBV27 and TRBJ1-1, with 9 bases lining up with TRBD1. Germline CDR1 is MNHEY and CDR2 is SMNVEV (reference sequence). Trimming at V came to 1 base and at J to 0 bases, leaving 6 bases not matched to a gene. The CDR3 extends over 17 amino acids.

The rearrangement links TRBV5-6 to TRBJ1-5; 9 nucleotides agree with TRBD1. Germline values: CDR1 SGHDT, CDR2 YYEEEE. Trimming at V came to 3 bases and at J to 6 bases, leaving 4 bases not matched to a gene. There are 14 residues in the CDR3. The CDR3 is CASSWGQGGQPQHF. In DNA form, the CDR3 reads TGTGCCAGCAGCTGGGGACAGGGTGGTCAGCCCCAGCATTTT.

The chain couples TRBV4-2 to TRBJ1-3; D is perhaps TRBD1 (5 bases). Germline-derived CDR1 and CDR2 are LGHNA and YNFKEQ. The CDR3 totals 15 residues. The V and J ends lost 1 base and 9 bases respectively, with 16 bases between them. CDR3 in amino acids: CASSQGTFPSGTIYF. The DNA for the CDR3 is TGTGCCAGCAGCCAAGGGACATTCCCCTCCGGCACCATATATTTT.

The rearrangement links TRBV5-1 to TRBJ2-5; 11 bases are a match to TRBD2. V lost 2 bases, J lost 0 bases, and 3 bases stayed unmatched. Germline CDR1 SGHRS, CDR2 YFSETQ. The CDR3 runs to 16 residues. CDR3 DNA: TGCGCCAGCAGCTTCTCACTAGCGGGAGACCAAGAGACCCAGTACTTC. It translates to CASSFSLAGDQETQYF.

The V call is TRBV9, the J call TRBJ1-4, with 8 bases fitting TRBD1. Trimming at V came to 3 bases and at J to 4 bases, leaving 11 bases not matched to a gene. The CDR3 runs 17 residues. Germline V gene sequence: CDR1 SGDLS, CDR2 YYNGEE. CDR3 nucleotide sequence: TGTGCCAGCAGCGCCGACAAAGGACAGGGAGATAATGAAAAACTGTTTTTT. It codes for CASSADKGQGDNEKLFF.

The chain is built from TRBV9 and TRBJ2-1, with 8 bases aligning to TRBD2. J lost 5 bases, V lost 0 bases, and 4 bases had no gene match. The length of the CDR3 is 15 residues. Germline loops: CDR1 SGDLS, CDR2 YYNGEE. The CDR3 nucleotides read TGTGCCAGCAGCGTAGGTAGCGGGGTTAACAATGAGCAGTTCTTC. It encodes CASSVGSGVNNEQFF.

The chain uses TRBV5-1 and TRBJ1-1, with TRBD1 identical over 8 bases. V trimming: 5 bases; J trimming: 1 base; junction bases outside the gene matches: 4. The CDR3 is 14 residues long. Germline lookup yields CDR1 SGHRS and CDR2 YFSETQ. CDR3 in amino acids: CASRPDRANTEAFF. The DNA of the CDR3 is TGCGCCAGCAGACCGGACAGGGCGAACACTGAAGCTTTCTTT.

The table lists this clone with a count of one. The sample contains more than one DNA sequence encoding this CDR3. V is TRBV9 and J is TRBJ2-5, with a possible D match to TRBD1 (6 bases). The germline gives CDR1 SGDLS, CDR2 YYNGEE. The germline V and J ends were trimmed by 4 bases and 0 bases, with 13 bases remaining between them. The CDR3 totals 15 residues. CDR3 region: CASSPRTAYQETQYF. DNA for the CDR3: TGTGCCAGCAGCCCCCGGACAGCCTACCAAGAGACCCAGTACTTC.

CDR3 bases: TGTGCCACGACGGGGGTATGGAACACCGGGGAGCTGTTTTTT. The encoded protein is CATTGVWNTGELFF. The V and J genes are TRBV19 and TRBJ2-2; a possible D gene is TRBD2 (6 bases). The CDR3 totals 14 residues. Trimming cost V 10 bases and J 1 base, with 13 bases left between them. The germline V gene encodes CDR1 LNHDA and CDR2 SQIVND (reference sequence).

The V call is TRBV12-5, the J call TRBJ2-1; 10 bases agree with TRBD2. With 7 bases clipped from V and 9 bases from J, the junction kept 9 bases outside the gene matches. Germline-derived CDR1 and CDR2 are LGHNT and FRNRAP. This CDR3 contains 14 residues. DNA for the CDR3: TGTGCTAGTGAGGCGGCTAGCGGGAGTAGTGAGCAGTTCTTC. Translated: CASEAASGSSEQFF.

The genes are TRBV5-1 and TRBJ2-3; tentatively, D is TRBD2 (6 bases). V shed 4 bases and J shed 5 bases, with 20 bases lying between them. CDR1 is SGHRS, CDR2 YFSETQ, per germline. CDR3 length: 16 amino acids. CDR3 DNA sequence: TGCGCCAGCAGCCCGGCCGGCCCCGGGGGTAAAGATACGCAGTATTTT. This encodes CASSPAGPGGKDTQYF. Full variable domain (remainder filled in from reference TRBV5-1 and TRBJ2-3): KAGVTQTPRYLIKTRGQQVTLSCSPISGHRSVSWYQQTPGQGLQFLFEYFSETQRNKGNFPGRFSGRQFSNSRSEMNVSTLELGDSALYLCASSPAGPGGKDTQYFGPGTRLTVL.

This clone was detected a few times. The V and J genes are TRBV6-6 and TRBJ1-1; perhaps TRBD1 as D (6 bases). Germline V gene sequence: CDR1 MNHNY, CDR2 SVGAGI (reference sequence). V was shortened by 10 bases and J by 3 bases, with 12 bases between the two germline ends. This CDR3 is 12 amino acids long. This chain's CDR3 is CAITAGDTEAFF. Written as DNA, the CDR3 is TGTGCCATCACAGCAGGGGACACTGAAGCTTTCTTT.

CDR3 DNA sequence: TGTGCCAGCAGCTTAACATTAGCGAGCGAAACCTACAATGAGCAGTTCTTC. As protein: CASSLTLASETYNEQFF. The V gene is TRBV7-2, the J gene TRBJ2-1; weak D call: TRBD2 (5 bases). CDR1 is SGHTA, CDR2 FQGNSA, per germline. The CDR3 runs to 17 residues. Deletions cut 2 bases from V and 2 bases from J, with 16 bases between.